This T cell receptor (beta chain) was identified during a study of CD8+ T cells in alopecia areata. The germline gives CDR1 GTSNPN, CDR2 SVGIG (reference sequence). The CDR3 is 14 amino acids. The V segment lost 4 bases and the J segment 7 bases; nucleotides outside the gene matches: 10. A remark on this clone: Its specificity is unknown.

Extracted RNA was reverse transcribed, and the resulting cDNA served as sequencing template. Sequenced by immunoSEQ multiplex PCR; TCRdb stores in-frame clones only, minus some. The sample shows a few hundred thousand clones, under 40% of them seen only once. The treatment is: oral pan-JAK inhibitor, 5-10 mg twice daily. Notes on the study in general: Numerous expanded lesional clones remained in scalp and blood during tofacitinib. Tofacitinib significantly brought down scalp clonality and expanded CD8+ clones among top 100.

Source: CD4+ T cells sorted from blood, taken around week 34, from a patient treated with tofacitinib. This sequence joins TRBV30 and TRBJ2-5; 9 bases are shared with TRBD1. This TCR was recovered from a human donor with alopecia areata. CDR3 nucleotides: TGTGCCTGGACTCCGGGACAGGGAAGAGGGACCCAGTACTTC. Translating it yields CAWTPGQGRGTQYF. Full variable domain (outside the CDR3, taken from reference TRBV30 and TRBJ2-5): SQTIHQWPATLVQPVGSPLSLECTVEGTSNPNLYWYRQAAGRGLQLLFYSVGIGQISSEVPQNLSASRPQDRQFILSSKKLLLSDSGFYLCAWTPGQGRGTQYFGPGTRLLVL.